Shown below are 21 T cell receptor beta chains from a single sample sequenced in a study of CXCR3-negative and CXCR3-positive naive CD8 T cells (dated by TCRdb to about 2019). These reads were obtained on a NextSeq 550. The Human TCR Profiling Kit (MiLaboratory) was used to prepare UMI-labeled 5' RACE TRB cDNA libraries. TCRdb reprocessed the reads, so every CDR3 protein sequence counts as one entry and DNA is not shown. In this sample's table one finds about 43,000 distinct CDR3 sequences. The top ten clonotypes cover about 15% of the sample. The sample was memory CD8+ T cells from blood. The cell subset or site label, read with the paper, signifies: conventional CD8+ memory T cells (TMEM), sorted as controls. These receptor sequences come from a human donor in good health. Some clones in this sample may be carry-over from other donors' samples.

The rearrangement links TRBV20-1 to TRBJ1-5. CDR1 is DFQATT, CDR2 SNEGSKA, per germline (reference sequence). CDR3 length equals 13 residues. This CDR3 is CSAREGSNQPQHF.

The gene calls are TRBV25-1 and TRBJ2-5. The length of the CDR3 is 13 residues. CDR1 MGHDK and CDR2 SYGVNS come from the germline V gene. CDR3 sequence: CASSERLQETQYF.

The chain joins TRBV4-1 to TRBJ2-7. This CDR3 comprises 15 residues. The germline gives CDR1 MGHRA, CDR2 YSYEKL. The chain's CDR3 is CASSQEAGGSYEQYF.

The gene calls are TRBV7-2 and TRBJ2-1. CDR3 length: 15 residues. Germline V CDR1 and CDR2: SGHTA, FQGNSA. Here the CDR3 reads CASSSVTSSYNEQFF. Complete variable domain (other parts from reference TRBV7-2 and TRBJ2-1): GAGVSQSPSNKVTEKGKDVELRCDPISGHTALYWYRQSLGQGLEFLIYFQGNSAPDKSGLPSDRFSAERTGGSVSTLTIQRTQQEDSAVYLCASSSVTSSYNEQFFGPGTRLTVL.

This chain uses TRBV15 with TRBJ2-1; the TCRdb call, TRBD2, lacks DNA for checking. Germline CDR1 LNHNV, CDR2 YYDKDF (reference sequence). The CDR3 is made up of 23 amino acids. The CDR3 protein is CATSRPFSGTSGGAVPTYNEQFF.

CDR3 protein: CAVRGGLTYEQYF. The chain couples TRBV7-9 to TRBJ2-7. The length of the CDR3 is 13 residues. Per the germline V gene, CDR1 is SEHNR and CDR2 is FQNEAQ (reference sequence). The whole variable domain, filled in from reference TRBV7-9 and TRBJ2-7, reads DTGVSQNPRHKITKRGQNVTFRCDPISEHNRLYWYRQTLGQGPEFLTYFQNEAQLEKSRLLSDRFSAERPKGSFSTLEIQRTEQGDSAMYLCAVRGGLTYEQYFGPGTRLTVT.

The chain carries TRBV7-2 and TRBJ2-7; the D gene TCRdb calls, TRBD1, cannot be checked with no DNA. The CDR3 is made up of 14 amino acids. CDR1 SGHTA and CDR2 FQGNSA come from the germline V gene. The CDR3 sequence is CASSLGGRSYEQYF. Full variable domain (rest looked up from reference TRBV7-2 and TRBJ2-7): GAGVSQSPSNKVTEKGKDVELRCDPISGHTALYWYRQSLGQGLEFLIYFQGNSAPDKSGLPSDRFSAERTGGSVSTLTIQRTQQEDSAVYLCASSLGGRSYEQYFGPGTRLTVT.

V is TRBV6-5 and J is TRBJ2-5; checking the TCRdb D call of TRBD1 is not possible without DNA. This CDR3 region has 15 residues. Germline V gene sequence: CDR1 MNHEY, CDR2 SVGAGI. CDR3 in amino acids: CASSYHSSRGETQYF.

The chain carries TRBV6-4 and TRBJ2-3; TCRdb lists TRBD2, though no DNA is available to test this call. The germline gives CDR1 MRHNA, CDR2 SNTAGT. This CDR3 comprises 15 residues. The CDR3 loop reads CASSEKGSATDTQYF.

The rearrangement joins TRBV14 to TRBJ1-2; the D call from TCRdb, TRBD1, cannot be confirmed without DNA. This CDR3 has 15 residues. Per the germline V gene, CDR1 is SGHDN and CDR2 is FVKESK. Here the CDR3 reads CASSQVGTGGREQYF.

J is TRBJ2-3 and V is TRBV6-6; no DNA is available, so the TRBD2 call from TCRdb remains unchecked. The CDR3 totals 17 residues. Germline CDR1 MNHNY, CDR2 SVGAGI (reference sequence). CDR3 sequence reads: CASSYSISGGSTDTQYF.

The chain combines TRBV7-9 with TRBJ2-7. The germline gives CDR1 SEHNR, CDR2 FQNEAQ (reference sequence). The CDR3 extends over 13 amino acids. CDR3 sequence: CASSHISSYEQYF.

This chain uses TRBV5-1 with TRBJ2-7; lacking DNA, the TRBD2 call made by TCRdb goes unchecked. This CDR3 comprises 19 residues. The germline V gene has CDR1 SGHRS and CDR2 YFSETQ. The CDR3 here is CASRFGTEETSGNSYEQYF.

The gene calls are TRBV6-2 or TRBV6-3 and TRBJ2-7; TCRdb picks TRBD2, but there is no DNA to check that call. In germline, CDR1 is MNHEY, CDR2 SVGEGT. The length of the CDR3 is 14 residues. This CDR3 is CASSVGTSGYEQYF.

The gene calls are TRBV6-2 or TRBV6-3 and TRBJ2-2; TCRdb's assignment of TRBD2 cannot be checked, as there is no DNA. This CDR3 is 15 amino acids long. Germline V gives CDR1 MNHEY, CDR2 SVGEGT. Here the CDR3 reads CASSESSGYTGELFF.

The V call is TRBV7-6, the J call TRBJ2-3; the TCRdb D gene call, TRBD2, has no DNA to confirm it. Germline V gene data show CDR1 as SGHVS and CDR2 as FNYEAQ. This CDR3 is built from 14 residues. CDR3 amino acids: CASSTAGGTDTQYF.

This rearrangement joins TRBV9 to TRBJ2-1; the TRBD2 assignment by TCRdb is unverifiable without DNA. This CDR3 contains 15 residues. Germline CDR1 is SGDLS and CDR2 is YYNGEE. The CDR3 is CASSVSATPASWQFF.

Judged by frequency, this clonotype is medium-sized. The CDR3 region is CASSRGEAYQPQHF. The rearrangement joins TRBV6-2 or TRBV6-3 to TRBJ1-5; absent DNA, TCRdb's TRBD1 call cannot be checked. The length of the CDR3 is 14 residues. Per the germline V gene, CDR1 is MNHEY and CDR2 is SVGEGT.

The chain joins TRBV6-2 or TRBV6-3 to TRBJ2-1; TCRdb lists TRBD1, though no DNA is available to test this call. The CDR3 totals 15 residues. Germline CDR1 is MNHEY and CDR2 is SVGEGT. The CDR3 sequence: CASSSGTQVYNEQFF.

This chain uses TRBV19 with TRBJ1-1. Per the germline V gene, CDR1 is LNHDA and CDR2 is SQIVND (reference sequence). The CDR3 extends over 15 amino acids. CDR3 sequence: CASSQPLAGDWYAFF.

This clonotype ranks as medium-sized (0.01 to 0.1%) in terms of frequency. The chain uses TRBV4-3 and TRBJ1-1. This CDR3 has 13 amino acids. Germline assignment: CDR1 LGHNA and CDR2 YSLEER. The CDR3 spells CASSQGSNTEAFF.